This T cell receptor beta chain came from a study of blood T cells in healthy people across ages. Broader study findings: Per million T cells, TCR beta diversity dropped about linearly as age rose. Because sorting was not performed, PBMCs prevented conclusive naive versus antigen-experienced comparison.

Germline V gene data show CDR1 as SGHTA and CDR2 as FQGTGA. This CDR3 spans 14 amino acids. Alongside a J-beta primer mix, a sample-barcoded 5' primer served in a second PCR lasting roughly 6 to 12 cycles. Template switching added a 12-random-nucleotide identifier to every cDNA molecule. Each CDR3 protein is one row after TCRdb ran MiXCR on the 5' RACE reads. This sample has around 1,800,000 distinct CDR3 sequences, with around 40% found just once. This clonotype was picked up a small number of times. What it recognizes is unknown. Germline is not matched at one junction end, which may reflect a read error.

The sequence was collected from a human donor in good health. Sequenced material: blood. The J gene is TRBJ2-1, the V gene TRBV7-3; 8 nucleotides align to TRBD1. The CDR3 region has the DNA TGTGCCAGTCCCCCAGGGGGCGGGTACAGTGAGCAGTTCTTC. It yields the protein CASPPGGGYSEQFF.